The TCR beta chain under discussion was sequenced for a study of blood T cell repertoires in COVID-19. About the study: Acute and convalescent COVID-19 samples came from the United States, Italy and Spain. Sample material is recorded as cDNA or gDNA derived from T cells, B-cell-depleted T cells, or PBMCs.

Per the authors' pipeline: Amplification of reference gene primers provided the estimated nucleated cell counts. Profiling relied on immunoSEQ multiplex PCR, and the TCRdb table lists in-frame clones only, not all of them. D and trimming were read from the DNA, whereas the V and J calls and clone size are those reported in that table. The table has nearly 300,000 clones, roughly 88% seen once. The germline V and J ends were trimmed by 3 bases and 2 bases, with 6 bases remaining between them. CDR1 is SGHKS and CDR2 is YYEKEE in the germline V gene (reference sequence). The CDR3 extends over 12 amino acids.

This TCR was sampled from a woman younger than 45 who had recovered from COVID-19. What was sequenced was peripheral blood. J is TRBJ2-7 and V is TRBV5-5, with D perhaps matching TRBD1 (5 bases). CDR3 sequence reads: CASSSTAYEQYF. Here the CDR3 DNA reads TGTGCCAGCAGCTCGACAGCCTACGAGCAGTACTTC.